One sample yielded the 13 T cell receptor beta chains listed below, sequenced in a study of Ad26.COV2.S vaccination and SARS-CoV-2 variants. Treatment noted: around 19 received Ad26.COV2.S at low or high dose, single or two shots; about 5 received placebo; per-sample allocation not given. Material that was analyzed had been drawn on day 63 after the first vaccine or placebo injection. TCRdb's copy holds only in-frame clones and misses some; the assay was immunoSEQ multiplex PCR. The sample holds roughly 320,000 clones, 87% seen once. Here the sequenced sample was peripheral blood, taken in a trial of Ad26.COV2.S vaccine versus placebo. Receptors originate from a person between 18 and 65 years old who received the Ad26.COV2.S COVID-19 vaccine or a placebo.

This chain connects TRBV7-9 to TRBJ2-3; the match to TRBD1 covers 8 bases. Losses at the gene ends were 5 bases for V and 6 bases for J; bases not matched to a gene: 13. Germline V lookup: CDR1 SEHNR, CDR2 FQNEAQ (reference sequence). CDR3 length equals 16 residues. In DNA form, the CDR3 reads TGTGCCAGCAGCCGCGGACAGGGTGCCCCCAGGGATACGCAGTATTTT. It codes for CASSRGQGAPRDTQYF. Filled out from reference TRBV7-9 and TRBJ2-3, the complete variable domain reads DTGVSQNPRHKITKRGQNVTFRCDPISEHNRLYWYRQTLGQGPEFLTYFQNEAQLEKSRLLSDRFSAERPKGSFSTLEIQRTEQGDSAMYLCASSRGQGAPRDTQYFGPGTRLTVL.

V and J are TRBV4-1 and TRBJ2-1; D is possibly TRBD2 (6 bases). The V gene lost 2 bases and the J gene lost 9 bases, with 11 bases spanning the gap. Germline V gene data show CDR1 as MGHRA and CDR2 as YSYEKL. The CDR3 loop spans 13 amino acids. The CDR3 DNA is TGCGCCAGCAGCCAAATTTCGGGGGTTGAGCAGTTCTTC. Protein sequence: CASSQISGVEQFF.

The gene calls are TRBV15 and TRBJ2-5; D is ambiguous. The CDR3 length is 14 residues. Germline lookup yields CDR1 LNHNV and CDR2 YYDKDF (reference sequence). The V gene lost 1 base and the J gene lost 1 base, with 7 bases spanning the gap. DNA of the CDR3: TGTGCCACCAGCAGAGGGGGATTCCAAGAGACCCAGTACTTC. Its protein is CATSRGGFQETQYF.

The genes are TRBV13 and TRBJ2-5; D remains ambiguous. The V gene's germline CDR1 is PRHDT and CDR2 FYEKMQ (reference sequence). The CDR3 length is 15 residues. The V gene lost 0 bases and the J gene lost 0 bases, with 8 bases spanning the gap. The CDR3 DNA sequence: TGTGCCAGCAGCTTAGGCCGTGGGCACCAAGAGACCCAGTACTTC. This gives the protein CASSLGRGHQETQYF.

This chain uses TRBV19 with TRBJ1-3; 9 bases are shared with TRBD1. Germline V gene lookup returns CDR1 LNHDA and CDR2 SQIVND (reference sequence). Trimming removed 3 bases from V and 4 bases from J; junction bases left unmatched: 7. The CDR3 consists of 16 residues. The CDR3 bases are TGTGCCAGTAGTATTCGGGGACAGGGCTTCGGAAACACCATATATTTT. This translates into CASSIRGQGFGNTIYF.

The rearrangement links TRBV11-2 to TRBJ2-7, with D unresolved. The CDR3 totals 12 residues. From germline, CDR1 is SGHAT and CDR2 FQNNGV. Trimming pared 1 base from V and 5 bases from J, leaving 6 bases between. The CDR3 DNA sequence: TGTGCCAGCAGCTTAGTAGGGAACGAGCAGTACTTC. It is translated as CASSLVGNEQYF. The whole variable domain, remainder taken from reference TRBV11-2 and TRBJ2-7, is EAGVAQSPRYKIIEKRQSVAFWCNPISGHATLYWYQQILGQGPKLLIQFQNNGVVDDSQLPKDRFSAERLKGVDSTLKIQPAKLEDSAVYLCASSLVGNEQYFGPGTRLTVT.

The count of this clone is one. The chain carries TRBV2 and TRBJ2-5; TRBD1 or TRBD2 may be the D gene (5 bases each). The V gene's germline CDR1 is SNHLY and CDR2 FYNNEI. This CDR3 comprises 16 residues. Trimming pared 8 bases from V and 9 bases from J, leaving 28 bases between. The CDR3 loop is CASPTRRDSGRGAQYF. For the CDR3, the DNA is TGTGCCAGCCCGACGAGAAGAGACTCCGGCCGGGGCGCCCAGTACTTC.

This chain uses TRBV29-1 with TRBJ2-1; D is uncertain. The length of the CDR3 is 14 residues. Germline CDR1 reads SQVTM; CDR2 reads ANQGSEA. V was shortened by 4 bases and J by 3 bases, with 13 bases between the two germline ends. CDR3 sequence: CSVVRVSSYNEQFF. For the CDR3, the DNA is TGCAGCGTTGTAAGGGTATCGAGCTACAATGAGCAGTTCTTC.

The CDR3 region has the DNA TGTGCCAGCAGCACATTTAAAGGTGGCGCTTTCTTT. Protein product: CASSTFKGGAFF. The chain carries TRBV7-6 and TRBJ1-1; D remains ambiguous. V shed 5 bases and J shed 11 bases, with 15 bases lying between them. The CDR3 covers 12 residues. The germline CDR1 and CDR2 sequences are SGHVS and FNYEAQ.

The gene calls are TRBV9 and TRBJ2-7; a possible D gene is TRBD2 (6 bases). Trimming took 4 bases from V and 7 from J, leaving 15 bases between them. CDR3 length: 13 residues. Germline V lookup: CDR1 SGDLS, CDR2 YYNGEE. CDR3 bases: TGTGCCAGCAGCTCGGGACGGGAGAGAGAGCAGTACTTC. Its translation is CASSSGREREQYF.

The rearrangement uses TRBV11-2 and TRBJ1-1; 8 bases fit TRBD1. This CDR3 spans 13 amino acids. Germline V gene sequence: CDR1 SGHAT, CDR2 FQNNGV. The junction had 3 bases not matched to a gene; V was cut back by 5 bases and J by 4 bases. The CDR3 sequence is CASSRTGGTEAFF. CDR3 bases: TGTGCCAGCAGCCGAACAGGGGGCACTGAAGCTTTCTTT.

The CDR3 coding sequence is TGTGCCAGCAGGGACGGGGCGGGTGAAAAACTGTTTTTT. Translating gives CASRDGAGEKLFF. The chain links TRBV5-8 to TRBJ1-4; D might be TRBD1 (5 bases). V was trimmed by 5 bases and J by 7 bases, leaving 12 bases between them. The CDR3 length is 13 residues. Germline V CDR1 and CDR2: SGHTS, YDEGEE. The whole variable domain, remainder taken from reference TRBV5-8 and TRBJ1-4, is EAGVTQSPTHLIKTRGQQATLRCSPISGHTSVYWYQQALGLGLQFLLWYDEGEERNRGNFPPRFSGRQFPNYSSELNVNALELEDSALYLCASRDGAGEKLFFGSGTQLSVL.

The rearrangement links TRBV7-9 to TRBJ2-7; D not resolved. The CDR3 consists of 13 residues. Germline V lookup: CDR1 SEHNR, CDR2 FQNEAQ (reference sequence). Trimming pared 5 bases from V and 7 bases from J, leaving 15 bases between. DNA for the CDR3: TGTGCCAGCAGCCCCACGGACCCGCGGGAGCAGTACTTC. It is translated as CASSPTDPREQYF.